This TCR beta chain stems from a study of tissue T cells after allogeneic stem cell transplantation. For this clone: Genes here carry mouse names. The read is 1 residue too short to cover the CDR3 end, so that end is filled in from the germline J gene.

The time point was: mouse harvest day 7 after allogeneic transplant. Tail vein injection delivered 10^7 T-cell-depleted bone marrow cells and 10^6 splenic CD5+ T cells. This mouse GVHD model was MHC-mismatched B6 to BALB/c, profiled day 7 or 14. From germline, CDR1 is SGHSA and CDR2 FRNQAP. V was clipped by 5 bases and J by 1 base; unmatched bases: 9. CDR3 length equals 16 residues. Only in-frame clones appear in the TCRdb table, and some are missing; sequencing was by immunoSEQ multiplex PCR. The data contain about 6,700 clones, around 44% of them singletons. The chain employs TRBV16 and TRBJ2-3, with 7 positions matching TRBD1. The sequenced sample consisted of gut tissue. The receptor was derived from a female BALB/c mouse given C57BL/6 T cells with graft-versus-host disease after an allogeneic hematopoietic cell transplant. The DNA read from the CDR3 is TGTGCAAGCAGCCCCGACAGGGTGAGAGGTGCAGAAACGCTGTAT. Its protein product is CASSPDRVRGAETLY. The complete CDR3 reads CASSPDRVRGAETLYF.